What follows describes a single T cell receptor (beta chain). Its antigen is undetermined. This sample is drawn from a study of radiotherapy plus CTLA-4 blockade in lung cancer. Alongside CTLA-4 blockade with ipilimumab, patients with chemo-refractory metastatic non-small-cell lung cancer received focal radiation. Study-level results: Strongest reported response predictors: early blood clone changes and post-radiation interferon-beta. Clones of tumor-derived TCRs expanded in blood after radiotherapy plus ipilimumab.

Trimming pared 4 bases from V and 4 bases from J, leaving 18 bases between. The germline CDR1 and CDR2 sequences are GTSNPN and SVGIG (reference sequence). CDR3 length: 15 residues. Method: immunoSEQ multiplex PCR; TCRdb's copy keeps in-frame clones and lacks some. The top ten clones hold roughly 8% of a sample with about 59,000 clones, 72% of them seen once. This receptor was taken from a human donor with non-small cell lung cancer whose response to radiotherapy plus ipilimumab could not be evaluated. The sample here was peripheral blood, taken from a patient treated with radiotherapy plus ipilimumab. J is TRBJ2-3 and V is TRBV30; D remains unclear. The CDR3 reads CAWKIFGLGADTQYF. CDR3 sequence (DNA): TGTGCCTGGAAGATCTTTGGGCTGGGTGCAGATACGCAGTATTTT.